This T cell receptor (beta chain) emerged from a study of T cell repertoires in ileal Crohn's disease (dated by TCRdb to the late 2010s). The study in broad terms: The median duration of disease was around 8 years, and at the time of surgery approximately 33% of patients were active smokers. TCR repertoire analysis was performed in just over 55 Crohn's disease patients drawn from a prospective multicentre cohort. The study was conducted in parallel with a multicentre cohort built to find predictors of early endoscopic recurrence after ileocolonic resection. All patients had surgery for a complication: stricturing disease in about 60% and penetrating disease in approximately 39%. A total of around 150 mucosal samples from approximately 57 patients were sequenced, collected from several sites on the surgical specimen as well as at postoperative endoscopy. Endoscopic postoperative recurrence was defined as a Rutgeerts score above i0. About half of the patients received postoperative therapy: about a dozen received thiopurines and around 19 received anti-TNF agents.

The CDR3, cysteine through phenylalanine, is 16 amino acids long. Here the CDR3 DNA is all that survives: 48 bases in frame from base 1. Based on the germline V gene, the CDR1 and CDR2 sequences are SGHRS and YFSETQ. Trimming takes 4 bases off V and 4 bases off J; junction bases not matched to a gene: 13. Paper-wide results and their limitations: Endoscopic recurrence was found to be associated with higher high-frequency clone percentages at surgery, and recurrence was observed in all patients with clonality above 26.8% (18/57). A significantly higher proportion of clonal expansions was observed in active smokers at surgery than in non-smokers (approximately 26% vs 20%, p=0.02). Only a subgroup of patients, of unstated size, had their mucosal CD4 and CD8 T cells sorted and sequenced. More high-frequency clones were carried by sorted CD8 T cells than by CD4 T cells, suggesting that mucosal expansions were mainly CD8.

For commercial TCRB immunosequencing, about 0.45 micrograms of biopsy DNA were submitted for each sample. Adaptive Biotechnology amplified the CDR3 regions from genomic DNA with a two-step multiplex PCR designed to control amplification bias. Primers covering every V and J gene segment were used in the first PCR, while barcodes and Illumina adapters were added in the second PCR. CDR3 libraries were sequenced on an Illumina instrument. On the authors' methods: The analysis drew on both the pipelines supplied by the vendor and custom analysis of the raw data in R/Bioconductor running R version 3.3.0. Clonality, which ranges from 0 to 1, was calculated as the inverse of the normalised Shannon entropy across all productive clones. The repertoire share taken up by the top 100 clones defined high-frequency clones, and only clones that passed a 95% confidence test were kept. The Simpson index measured repertoire diversity, and the Morisita-Horn index measured overlap between samples. Imported from immuneACCESS, the table was reduced by TCRdb to in-frame sequences with V and J called. These copies leave out some clones; in studies compared against another copy, an unresolved V gene accounts for under half, and the cause of the remainder is not known. That table furnishes V, J and clone size, whereas the DNA furnished D and trimming. For this sample the table gives around 15,000 clones, of which roughly 78% were detected only once. The ten largest account for 4% to 5% of the sample.

A single count supports this clone. Its antigen target is currently unknown. The input lacks base qualities; no much larger clone sits a single base away. Eligible patients were adults with ileal or ileocolonic Crohn's disease who had an indication for ileocolonic resection. Whole ileal mucosal biopsies were kept frozen at -80 degrees C prior to DNA extraction. A TRizol-based method was used to extract genomic DNA from the frozen whole biopsies, and the DNA was quantified with a NanoDrop 2000 spectrophotometer. Sequenced sample: ileal tissue. This TCR was sampled from an adult with Crohn's disease. The chain is assembled from TRBV5-1 and TRBJ1-1, with 7 bases matching TRBD1. The CDR3 corresponds to CASSLTRGTAPTEAFF. The nucleotide sequence reads TGCGCCAGCAGCCTCACTCGTGGGACAGCCCCCACTGAAGCTTTCTTT.